The table lists the clone carrying this T cell receptor (beta chain) with a few counts. CDR3 length: 15 amino acids. Germline V gene lookup returns CDR1 SGHTA and CDR2 FQGTGA. The V end was cut by 5 bases, the J end by 2 bases, with 13 bases between. The data belong to a study of blood T cell repertoires in COVID-19. In the study overall: There were acute and convalescent COVID-19 samples, and they came from the United States, Italy and Spain. Nucleic acid was either cDNA or gDNA, and it came from T cells, B-cell-depleted T cells, or PBMCs.

Under the authors' procedure: Quantification of nucleated cells was approximated via reference gene primer amplification. The repertoire was sequenced with immunoSEQ multiplex PCR; TCRdb's copy has only in-frame clones and lacks some. V and J calls and clone size are given by that table; D and trimming were obtained from the DNA. Among 230,000 or so clones listed, around 82% were seen once. The sequence was collected from a man aged 50-60 years with active or convalescent COVID-19. The chain couples TRBV7-3 to TRBJ1-5; D is undetermined. Input material: peripheral blood. CDR3 DNA sequence: TGTGCCAGCAGCCTTAGTCCCGGAGGCAATCAGCCCCAGCATTTT. It encodes CASSLSPGGNQPQHF.